The 25 T cell receptor beta chains given below trace back to one sample, sequenced in a study. MiXCR, applied by TCRdb to the 5' RACE reads, yields one record per CDR3 protein. Of thousands of distinct CDR3 sequences listed, about 47% are singletons. Sequencing used memory CD4+ T cells sorted from a lymph node. Sample subset: memory CD4+ T cells, CD4+CD45RO+CD25-. Every receptor here comes from a female donor with breast cancer.

By share, this clonotype counts as large. The J gene is TRBJ2-3, the V gene TRBV4-3; 9 bases align to TRBD2. This CDR3 is 15 amino acids long. Losses at the gene ends were 0 bases for V and 11 bases for J; bases not matched to a gene: 9. Germline loops: CDR1 LGHNA, CDR2 YSLEER. The CDR3, as DNA: TGCGCCAGCAGCCAAGATCGACTAGCGGAGCCCAGGCAGTATTTT. It specifies CASSQDRLAEPRQYF.

This clonotype has only one observation. The genes are TRBV4-1 and TRBJ1-1; D is perhaps TRBD1 (5 bases). The V end lost 1 base, the J end lost 0 bases, and 12 bases lay between the germline ends. The CDR3 has 16 amino acids. The V gene's germline CDR1 is MGHRA and CDR2 YSYEKL. CDR3 nucleotide sequence: TGCGCCAGCAGCCAAGTCTCTCCAGGGATGAACACTGAAGCTTTCTTT. This codes for CASSQVSPGMNTEAFF.

This clonotype has more than one count but fewer than ten. The V and J genes are TRBV20-1 and TRBJ2-5; D perhaps matches TRBD2 (5 bases). Between the trimmed V and J ends, which lost 5 bases and 5 bases, there was a span of 15 bases. This CDR3 has 13 residues. Germline CDR1 DFQATT, CDR2 SNEGSKA (reference sequence). The CDR3 DNA reads as TGCAGTGCTCCTCTGCTCCGAGGGGAGACCCAGTACTTC. Amino acid sequence: CSAPLLRGETQYF.

This rearrangement joins TRBV20-1 to TRBJ1-2; weak D call: TRBD1 (5 bases). Per the germline V gene, CDR1 is DFQATT and CDR2 is SNEGSKA (reference sequence). The V end was cut by 0 bases, the J end by 8 bases, with 13 bases between. The length of the CDR3 is 13 residues. The CDR3 DNA follows: TGCAGTGCTAGAGATGAAGAGGCAGGGGGCTACACCTTC. Its translation: CSARDEEAGGYTF.

This clonotype was counted between two and nine times. CDR3 loop: CATQRDRREKLFF. CDR3 coding DNA: TGTGCCACCCAACGGGACAGAAGAGAAAAACTGTTTTTT. The genes are TRBV11-2 and TRBJ1-4, with 7 bases matching TRBD1. Germline trimming cut 10 bases from V and 8 bases from J; bases unmatched to any gene: 10. The length of the CDR3 is 13 residues. CDR1 and CDR2 (germline): SGHAT, FQNNGV.

In this sample, this clonotype turned up once. The gene calls are TRBV6-1 and TRBJ2-7; tentatively, D is TRBD1 (5 bases). Germline CDR1 and CDR2: MNHNS and SASEGT. The CDR3 covers 14 residues. Trimming took 6 bases from V and 4 from J, leaving 16 bases between them. CDR3 bases: TGTGCCAGCAGAAACAACAGGAATCTATACGAGCAGTACTTC. This encodes CASRNNRNLYEQYF.

The chain links TRBV15 to TRBJ1-1; 8 bases align to TRBD1. V dropped 5 bases and J dropped 4; count of bases not matched to a gene: 6. The CDR3 is 14 amino acids. CDR1 and CDR2 from the germline V gene are LNHNV and YYDKDF (reference sequence). CDR3 sequence reads: CATSSEDRATEAFF. The CDR3 coding sequence is TGTGCCACCAGCTCCGAGGACAGGGCCACTGAAGCTTTCTTT.

The rearrangement uses TRBV6-6 and TRBJ2-2, with D maybe TRBD2 (5 bases). The CDR3 is 14 amino acids. V lost 2 bases and J lost 7, with 11 bases in between. The germline V gene encodes CDR1 MNHNY and CDR2 SVGAGI (reference sequence). CDR3 sequence reads: CASSYLAEGGELFF. CDR3 bases: TGTGCCAGCAGTTACCTAGCCGAGGGCGGGGAGCTGTTTTTT.

This clonotype is medium-sized in the sample. This rearrangement joins TRBV20-1 to TRBJ1-5; D is unclear. The length of the CDR3 is 14 residues. CDR1 and CDR2 (germline): DFQATT, SNEGSKA (reference sequence). V dropped 2 bases and J dropped 0 bases, with 8 bases sitting between them. CDR3 in amino acids: CSARMPDSNQPQHF. In nucleotides, the CDR3 is TGCAGTGCTAGAATGCCAGATAGCAATCAGCCCCAGCATTTT.

This clonotype was picked up a small number of times. CDR3 coding DNA: TGTGCCAGCAGCCCCCCGGGGTCAAATATCGGTGAGCAGTTCTTC. Residues: CASSPPGSNIGEQFF. The chain is built from TRBV7-9 and TRBJ2-1; D is possibly TRBD2 (5 bases). The CDR3 is 15 amino acids. With 5 bases removed from V and 9 bases from J, the gap between germline ends came to 20 bases. Germline CDR1 and CDR2: SEHNR and FQNEAQ (reference sequence).

This clonotype has a handful of counts. V gene TRBV12-3 or TRBV12-4 combines with J gene TRBJ2-7, with a weak D call TRBD1 (6 bases). The CDR3 sequence is 14 residues long. V was cut by 6 bases and J by 3 bases, with 15 bases left in between. The CDR3 bases are TGTGCCAGCAGCCTGAGGCAGGGGAACTACGAGCAGTACTTC. Translating gives CASSLRQGNYEQYF.

A remark on this clonotype: An end of the junction differs from the germline gene, which may be a read error. This chain connects TRBV29-1 to TRBJ2-1; 10 bases are shared with TRBD2. From germline, CDR1 is SQVTM and CDR2 ANQGSEA. The CDR3 extends over 13 amino acids. The CDR3 nucleotides are TGCAGCGTTGGAGCGGGAGGGTACAATGAGCAGCTCTTC. It encodes CSVGAGGYNEQLF.

In regard to this clonotype: Mismatch with germline at one junction end may stem from a read error. The chain links TRBV7-3 to TRBJ1-4, with TRBD1 identical over 7 bases. This CDR3 is 15 amino acids long. The V gene's germline CDR1 is SGHTA and CDR2 FQGTGA. The CDR3 bases are TGTGTCAGCAGCTTAACAGGGGTTGACAATGAAAAACTGTTTTTT. Translated, it gives CVSSLTGVDNEKLFF.

CDR3 bases: TGCGCCAGCAGCCTCGGACTAGCGCACGGGGAGACCCAGTACTTC. Protein sequence: CASSLGLAHGETQYF. This rearrangement joins TRBV5-1 to TRBJ2-5; 9 bases map to TRBD2. The CDR3 has 15 residues. The germline V gene encodes CDR1 SGHRS and CDR2 YFSETQ. J lost 5 bases, V lost 4 bases, and 9 bases had no gene match.

This chain's CDR3 is CSGSEGRRNYGYTF. For the CDR3, the DNA is TGCAGTGGGTCTGAGGGACGACGTAACTATGGCTACACCTTC. The chain is built from TRBV20-1 and TRBJ1-2; TRBD1 is a possible D gene (5 bases). Germline CDR1 and CDR2: DFQATT and SNEGSKA (reference sequence). V shed 7 bases and J shed 1 base, with 16 bases lying between them. This CDR3 has 14 amino acids.

The chain recombines TRBV6-5 with TRBJ1-2; 7 bases agree with TRBD1. V shed 5 bases and J 7 bases; nucleotides not matched to a gene: 10. The V gene's germline CDR1 is MNHEY and CDR2 SVGAGI. This CDR3 has 14 residues. The CDR3 loop reads CASSPKGQSGGYTF. Written as DNA, the CDR3 is TGTGCCAGCAGTCCGAAGGGACAGTCGGGTGGCTACACCTTC.

A remark on this clonotype: Since a much larger clone is just one base distant, this may be a read error. This CDR3 reads CSARDRGGAEAFF. The CDR3 DNA reads as TGCAGTGCTAGAGATAGGGGGGGAGCTGAAGCTTTCTTT. The gene calls are TRBV20-1 and TRBJ1-1; tentatively, D is TRBD1 (6 bases). The V and J ends lost 0 bases and 6 bases respectively, with 11 bases between them. CDR1 and CDR2 from the germline V gene are DFQATT and SNEGSKA (reference sequence). This CDR3 region has 13 residues.

This clonotype was counted once. The rearrangement links TRBV4-3 to TRBJ1-1, with TRBD1 identical over 7 bases. This CDR3 has 19 amino acids. Looked up from germline, CDR1 is LGHNA and CDR2 is YSLEER. The J segment lost 1 base and the V segment lost 1 base, leaving 15 bases of the junction unmatched. The CDR3, as DNA: TGCGCCAGCAGCCAAGTAGGCGGCCCATCACAGGGGACGAACACTGAAGCTTTCTTT. It encodes CASSQVGGPSQGTNTEAFF.

The chain employs TRBV20-1 and TRBJ2-7; 8 bases fit TRBD2. CDR3 length: 14 amino acids. J lost 3 bases, V lost 5 bases, and 9 bases had no gene match. Germline V CDR1 and CDR2: DFQATT, SNEGSKA (reference sequence). CDR3 sequence: CSADRHGGDYEQYF. CDR3 nucleotides: TGCAGTGCTGACCGCCACGGGGGGGACTACGAGCAGTACTTC.

The chain employs TRBV29-1 and TRBJ1-1; D might be TRBD1 (5 bases). The germline V gene encodes CDR1 SQVTM and CDR2 ANQGSEA. This CDR3 spans 14 amino acids. The ends were cut back, 1 base at V and 3 bases at J, with 12 bases in the middle. In DNA form, the CDR3 reads TGCAGCGTTGAAGGACAGAGATTCTACACTGAAGCTTTCTTT. It specifies CSVEGQRFYTEAFF.

Of note for this clonotype: Because it lacks the conserved phenylalanine or tryptophan at the end, this CDR3 is likely a read error. The chain is built from TRBV11-3 and TRBJ2-3; D might be TRBD1 (5 bases). The V end was cut by 1 base, the J end by 1 base, with 6 bases between. CDR1 and CDR2 (germline): SGHNT, YENEEA. There are 14 residues in the CDR3. Here the CDR3 DNA reads TGTGCCAGCAGCTTAGGGGGCGGCACAGATACGCAGTATCTT. Its translation is CASSLGGGTDTQYL.

Worth noting for this clonotype: It is likely a read error, because the conserved phenylalanine at the end of the CDR3 is missing. Here the CDR3 reads CASIGDSYEQYS. The DNA for the CDR3 is TGTGCCAGCATTGGGGACAGCTACGAGCAGTACTCC. The chain carries TRBV12-3 or TRBV12-4 and TRBJ2-7; TRBD1 agrees at 7 bases. CDR3 length: 12 residues. Trimming removed 7 bases from V and 3 bases from J; junction bases left unmatched: 3.

The chain has TRBV20-1 and TRBJ1-1, with D possibly matching TRBD1 (5 bases). Germline lookup yields CDR1 DFQATT and CDR2 SNEGSKA (reference sequence). V was clipped by 7 bases and J by 4 bases, with 16 bases between them. The CDR3 has 13 residues. The CDR3 region has the DNA TGCAGTGGTTTCTCGGGCAGGGCCACTGAAGCTTTCTTT. It specifies CSGFSGRATEAFF.

The chain carries TRBV12-3 or TRBV12-4 and TRBJ1-3; D is undetermined. V lost 4 bases, J lost 1 base, and 14 bases lay in between. The CDR3 is 16 amino acids. The CDR3, as DNA: TGTGCCAGCAGTTACGACCCGTGGATGTCTGGAAACACCATATATTTT. Translating it yields CASSYDPWMSGNTIYF.

The V gene is TRBV11-2, the J gene TRBJ2-4, with 10 nucleotides matching TRBD2. Germline lookup yields CDR1 SGHAT and CDR2 FQNNGV. CDR3 length equals 14 residues. Germline trimming cut 4 bases from V and 5 bases from J; bases unmatched to any gene: 2. The CDR3 sequence is CASSSGLAENIQYF. The CDR3 DNA reads as TGTGCCAGCAGCTCAGGACTAGCGGAAAACATTCAGTACTTC.